This TCR beta chain originates from a study of OX40 agonist ivuxolimab in advanced cancers. Whole-study context: Patients were treated with ivuxolimab, an agonistic anti-OX40 (CD134) antibody. Patients treated during dose escalation were battling hepatocellular carcinoma, melanoma, renal cell or head and neck cancer. Overall study results and limits: Averaged across samples, CD8+ T cells carried more expanded clones than CD4+ did. In the 0.1 to 3.0 mg/kg range, CD4+ and CD8+ blood T cells had expanded clonally by week 6.

Data came from immunoSEQ multiplex PCR; TCRdb stores just in-frame clones and leaves some out. Of more than 75,000 clones listed, 70% to 90% were seen once; the top ten hold approximately 0.99%. Regarding this clone: What it binds is unknown.

Germline CDR1 and CDR2: SNHLY and FYNNEI. V gave up 7 bases and J gave up 4 bases, with 7 bases separating them. This CDR3 contains 12 residues. The chain employs TRBV2 and TRBJ1-4, with D unclear. The sample was CD4+ or CD8+ T cells sorted from blood, taken in a trial of the OX40 agonist ivuxolimab. The TCR sequence derives from an adult with an advanced solid tumor such as melanoma, head and neck, liver or kidney cancer. CDR3 loop: CASKYSNEKLFF. The CDR3, as DNA: TGTGCCAGCAAGTATAGTAATGAAAAACTGTTTTTT.